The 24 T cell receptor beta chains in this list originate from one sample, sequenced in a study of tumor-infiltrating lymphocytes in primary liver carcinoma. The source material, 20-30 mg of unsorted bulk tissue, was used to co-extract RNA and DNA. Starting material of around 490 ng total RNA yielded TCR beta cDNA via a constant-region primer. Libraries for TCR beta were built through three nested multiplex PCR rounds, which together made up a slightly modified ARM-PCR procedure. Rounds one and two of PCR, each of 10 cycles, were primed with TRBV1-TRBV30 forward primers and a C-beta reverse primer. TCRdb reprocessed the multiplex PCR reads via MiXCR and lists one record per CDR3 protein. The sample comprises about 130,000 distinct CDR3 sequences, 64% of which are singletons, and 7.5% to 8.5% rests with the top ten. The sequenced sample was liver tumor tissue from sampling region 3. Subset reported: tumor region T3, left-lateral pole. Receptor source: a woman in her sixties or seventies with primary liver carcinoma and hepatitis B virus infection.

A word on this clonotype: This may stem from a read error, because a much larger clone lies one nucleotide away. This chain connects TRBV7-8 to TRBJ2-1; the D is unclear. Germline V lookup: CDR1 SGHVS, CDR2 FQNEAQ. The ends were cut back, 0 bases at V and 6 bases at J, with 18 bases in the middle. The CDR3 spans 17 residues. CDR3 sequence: CASSLAPSPSYTNEQFF. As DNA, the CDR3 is TGTGCCAGCAGCTTAGCACCCTCCCCTAGTTATACCAATGAGCAGTTCTTC. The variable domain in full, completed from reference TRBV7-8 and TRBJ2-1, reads GAGVSQSPRYKVAKRGQDVALRCDPISGHVSLFWYQQALGQGPEFLTYFQNEAQLDKSGLPSDRFFAERPEGSVSTLKIQRTQQEDSAVYLCASSLAPSPSYTNEQFFGPGTRLTVL.

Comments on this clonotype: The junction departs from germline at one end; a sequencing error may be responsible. The CDR3, as DNA: TGTGCCAGCAAGAGGAGGGACGGACTAAACACCGGGGAGCTGTTATTT. Translation gives CASKRRDGLNTGELLF. V is TRBV11-3 and J is TRBJ2-2; a possible D gene is TRBD2 (6 bases). CDR1 is SGHNT and CDR2 is YENEEA in the germline V gene. The CDR3 is made up of 16 amino acids.

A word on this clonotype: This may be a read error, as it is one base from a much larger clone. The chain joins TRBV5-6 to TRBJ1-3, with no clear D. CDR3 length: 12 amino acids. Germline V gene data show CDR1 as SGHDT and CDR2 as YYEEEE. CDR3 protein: CASSGSGNPIYF. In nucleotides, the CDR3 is TGTGCCAGCAGCGGCTCTGGAAACCCCATATATTTT.

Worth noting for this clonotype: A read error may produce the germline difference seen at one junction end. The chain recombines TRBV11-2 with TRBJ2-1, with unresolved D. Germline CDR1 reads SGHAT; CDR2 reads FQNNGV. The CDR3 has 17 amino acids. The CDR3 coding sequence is TGTGCCGGCAGCTTAGTGTTCAACACGCTAATTCGCGATGAGCAGTTCTTT. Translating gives CAGSLVFNTLIRDEQFF.

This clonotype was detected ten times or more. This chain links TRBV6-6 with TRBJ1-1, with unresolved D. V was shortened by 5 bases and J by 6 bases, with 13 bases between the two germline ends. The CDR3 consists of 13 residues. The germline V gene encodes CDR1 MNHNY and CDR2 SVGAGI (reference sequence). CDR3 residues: CASSLANDPEAFF. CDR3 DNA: TGTGCCAGCAGTCTAGCCAACGACCCTGAAGCTTTCTTT.

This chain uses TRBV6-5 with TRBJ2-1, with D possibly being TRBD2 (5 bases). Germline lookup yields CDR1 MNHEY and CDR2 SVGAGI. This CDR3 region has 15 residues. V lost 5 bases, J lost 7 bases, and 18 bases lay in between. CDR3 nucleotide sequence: TGTGCCAGCAGTCCGCAAGCGGCAGGAATGAATGAGCAGTTCTTC. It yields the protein CASSPQAAGMNEQFF.

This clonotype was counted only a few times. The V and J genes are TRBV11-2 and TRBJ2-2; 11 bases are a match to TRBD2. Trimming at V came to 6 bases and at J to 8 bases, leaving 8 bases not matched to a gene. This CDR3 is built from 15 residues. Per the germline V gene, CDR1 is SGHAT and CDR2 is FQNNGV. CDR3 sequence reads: CASSSRLAGLGELFF. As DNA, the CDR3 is TGTGCCAGCAGTTCCAGACTAGCGGGGTTGGGGGAGCTGTTTTTT.

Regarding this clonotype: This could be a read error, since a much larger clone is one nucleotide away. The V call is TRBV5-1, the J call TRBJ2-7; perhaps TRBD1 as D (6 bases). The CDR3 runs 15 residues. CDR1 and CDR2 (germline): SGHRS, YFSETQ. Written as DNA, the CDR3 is TGCGCCACCAGCCCCCGGTCAGGGGCGTACTACGAGCAGTACTTC. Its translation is CATSPRSGAYYEQYF.

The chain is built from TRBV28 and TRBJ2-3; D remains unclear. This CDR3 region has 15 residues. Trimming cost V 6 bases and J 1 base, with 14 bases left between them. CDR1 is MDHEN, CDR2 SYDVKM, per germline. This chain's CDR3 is CASSDWAWGTDTQYF. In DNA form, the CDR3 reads TGTGCCAGCAGCGACTGGGCATGGGGCACAGATACGCAGTATTTT. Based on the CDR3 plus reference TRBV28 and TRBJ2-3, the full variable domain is DVKVTQSSRYLVKRTGEKVFLECVQDMDHENMFWYRQDPGLGLRLIYFSYDVKMKEKGDIPEGYSVSREKKERFSLILESASTNQTSMYLCASSDWAWGTDTQYFGPGTRLTVL.

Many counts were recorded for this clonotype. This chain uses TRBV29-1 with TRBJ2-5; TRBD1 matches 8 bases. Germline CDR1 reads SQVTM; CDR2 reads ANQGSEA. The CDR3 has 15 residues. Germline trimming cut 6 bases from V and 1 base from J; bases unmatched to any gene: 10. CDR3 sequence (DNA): TGCAGCGTAACCACAGGGGGGACTGCCCAAGAGACCCAGTACTTC. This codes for CSVTTGGTAQETQYF. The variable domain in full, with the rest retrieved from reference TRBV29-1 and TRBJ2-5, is SAVISQKPSRDICQRGTSLTIQCQVDSQVTMMFWYRQQPGQSLTLIATANQGSEATYESGFVIDKFPISRPNLTFSTLTVSNMSPEDSSIYLCSVTTGGTAQETQYFGPGTRLLVL.

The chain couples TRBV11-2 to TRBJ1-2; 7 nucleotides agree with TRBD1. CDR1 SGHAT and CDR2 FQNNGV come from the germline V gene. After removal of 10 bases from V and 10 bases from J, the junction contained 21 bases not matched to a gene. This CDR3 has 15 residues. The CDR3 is CANSLEGASGGDYTF. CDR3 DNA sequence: TGTGCCAATAGCTTAGAGGGGGCCAGTGGCGGTGACTACACCTTC.

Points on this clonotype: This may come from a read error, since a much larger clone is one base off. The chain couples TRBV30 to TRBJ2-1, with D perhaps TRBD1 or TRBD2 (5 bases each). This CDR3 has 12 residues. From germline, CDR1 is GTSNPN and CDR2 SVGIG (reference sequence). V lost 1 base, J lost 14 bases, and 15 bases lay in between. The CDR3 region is CAWSGRGAREFF. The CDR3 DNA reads TGTGCCTGGAGTGGTAGAGGGGCCAGGGAGTTCTTC. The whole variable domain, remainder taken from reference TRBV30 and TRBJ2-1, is SQTIHQWPATLVQPVGSPLSLECTVEGTSNPNLYWYRQAAGRGLQLLFYSVGIGQISSEVPQNLSASRPQDRQFILSSKKLLLSDSGFYLCAWSGRGAREFFGPGTRLTVL.

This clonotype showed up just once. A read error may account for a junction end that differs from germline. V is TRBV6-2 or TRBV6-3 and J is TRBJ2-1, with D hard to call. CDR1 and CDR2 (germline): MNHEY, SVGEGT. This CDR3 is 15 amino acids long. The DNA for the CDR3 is TGTGCTAGCAGTTACGGTGTCCTGGTAGGCAATGTGCAGTTCTTC. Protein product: CASSYGVLVGNVQFF.

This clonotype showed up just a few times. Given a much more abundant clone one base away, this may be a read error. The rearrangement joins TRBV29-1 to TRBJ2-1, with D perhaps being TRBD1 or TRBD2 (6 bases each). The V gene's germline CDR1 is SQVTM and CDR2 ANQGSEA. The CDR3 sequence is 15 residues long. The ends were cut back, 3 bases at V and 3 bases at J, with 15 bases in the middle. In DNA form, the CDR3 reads TGCAGCGTTGAGGGGGGACATAGCGGCTACAATGAGCAGTTCTTC. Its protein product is CSVEGGHSGYNEQFF.

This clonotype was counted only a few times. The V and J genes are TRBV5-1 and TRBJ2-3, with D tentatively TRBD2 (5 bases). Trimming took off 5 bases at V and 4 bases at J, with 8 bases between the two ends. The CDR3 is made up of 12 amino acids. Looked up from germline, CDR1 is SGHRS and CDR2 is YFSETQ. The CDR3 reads CASRSGSDTQYF. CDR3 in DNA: TGCGCCAGCAGGTCGGGATCAGATACGCAGTATTTT.

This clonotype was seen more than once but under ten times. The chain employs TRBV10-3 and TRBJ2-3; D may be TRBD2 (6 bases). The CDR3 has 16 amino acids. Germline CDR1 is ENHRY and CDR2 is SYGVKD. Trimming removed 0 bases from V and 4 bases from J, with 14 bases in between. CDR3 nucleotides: TGTGCCATCAGTGAGTCGACTTGGCGGGGCGCAGATACGCAGTATTTT. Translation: CAISESTWRGADTQYF.

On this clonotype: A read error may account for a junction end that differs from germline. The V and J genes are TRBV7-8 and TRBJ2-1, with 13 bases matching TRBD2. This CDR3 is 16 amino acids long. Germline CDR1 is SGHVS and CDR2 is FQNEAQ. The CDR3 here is CASSSSTSGRVNEQFF. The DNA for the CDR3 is TGTGCTAGCAGCTCCAGCACTAGCGGGAGGGTGAATGAGCAGTTCTTC.

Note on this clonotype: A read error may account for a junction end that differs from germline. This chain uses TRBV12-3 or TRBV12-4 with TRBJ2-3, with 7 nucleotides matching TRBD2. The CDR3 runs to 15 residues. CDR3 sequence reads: CASSFGREHTDVQCF. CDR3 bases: TGTGCCAGCAGTTTCGGGCGGGAGCACACAGATGTGCAGTGTTTT.

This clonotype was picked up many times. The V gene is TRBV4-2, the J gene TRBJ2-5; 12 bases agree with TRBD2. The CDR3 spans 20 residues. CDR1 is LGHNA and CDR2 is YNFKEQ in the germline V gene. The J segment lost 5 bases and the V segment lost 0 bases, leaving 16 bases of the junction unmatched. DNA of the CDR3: TGTGCCAGCAGCCAAGATACGGCTAGCGGGAGGGCCGTTCCCGGGGAGACCCAGTACTTC. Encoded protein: CASSQDTASGRAVPGETQYF.

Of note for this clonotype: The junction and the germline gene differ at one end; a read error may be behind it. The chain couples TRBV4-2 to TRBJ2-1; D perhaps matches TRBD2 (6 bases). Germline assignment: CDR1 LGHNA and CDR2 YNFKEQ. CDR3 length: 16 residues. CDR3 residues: CASSQVAVGTYNEQFF. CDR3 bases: TGTGCCAGCAGCCAGGTAGCGGTAGGGACCTACAATGAACAGTTCTTC.

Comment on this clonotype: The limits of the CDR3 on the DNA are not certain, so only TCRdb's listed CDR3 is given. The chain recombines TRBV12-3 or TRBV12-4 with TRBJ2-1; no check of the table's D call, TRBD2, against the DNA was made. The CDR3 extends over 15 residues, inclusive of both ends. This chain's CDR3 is CANSLGTGGYNEQFF.

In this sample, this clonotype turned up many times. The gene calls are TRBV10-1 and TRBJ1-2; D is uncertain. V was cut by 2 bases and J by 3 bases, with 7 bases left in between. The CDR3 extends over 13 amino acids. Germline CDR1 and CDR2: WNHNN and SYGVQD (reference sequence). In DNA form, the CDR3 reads TGCGCCAGCAGTGAGAGAAGGGACTATGGCTACACCTTC. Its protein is CASSERRDYGYTF.

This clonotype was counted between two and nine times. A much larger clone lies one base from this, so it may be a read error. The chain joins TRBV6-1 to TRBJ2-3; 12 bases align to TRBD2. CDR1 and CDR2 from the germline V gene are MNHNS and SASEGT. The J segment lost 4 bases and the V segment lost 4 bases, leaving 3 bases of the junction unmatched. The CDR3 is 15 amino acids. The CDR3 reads CASSVTSGSSDTQYF. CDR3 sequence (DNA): TGTGCCAGCAGTGTGACTAGCGGGAGCTCAGATACGCAGTATTTT.

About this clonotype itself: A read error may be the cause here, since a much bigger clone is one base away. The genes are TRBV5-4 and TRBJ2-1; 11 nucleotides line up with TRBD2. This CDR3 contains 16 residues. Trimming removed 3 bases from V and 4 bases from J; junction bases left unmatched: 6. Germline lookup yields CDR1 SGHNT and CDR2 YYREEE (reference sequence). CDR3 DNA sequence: TGTGCCAGCAGCTCGTTAGCGGGAGGGTTTTACAATGAGCAGTTCTTC. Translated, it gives CASSSLAGGFYNEQFF.